This TCR beta chain appears in the sequencing data of a study of blood T cell repertoires in COVID-19. Study-level background: Acute and convalescent COVID-19 samples came from the United States, Italy and Spain. PBMCs, B-cell-depleted T cells, or T cells provided the cDNA or gDNA that made up the material.

Source study methods: Estimates of nucleated cell counts were drawn from the amplification of reference gene primers. Data came from immunoSEQ multiplex PCR; TCRdb stores just in-frame clones and leaves some out. Clone size and V and J calls were adopted from that table, with D and trimming inferred from the DNA. The data show 400,000 to 550,000 clones, with around nine tenths seen just once and 4.3% held by the top ten. The receptor was isolated from a woman aged 25 to 39 with acute or convalescent COVID-19. Material: peripheral blood.

The CDR3 loop reads CASRGQGDGRQFF. CDR3 in DNA: TGTGCCAGTAGGGGACAGGGGGACGGGAGGCAGTTCTTC. This sequence joins TRBV19 and TRBJ2-1; 11 nucleotides align to TRBD1. V dropped 6 bases and J dropped 12; count of bases not matched to a gene: 7. Germline V gene lookup returns CDR1 LNHDA and CDR2 SQIVND (reference sequence). The CDR3 runs to 13 residues.